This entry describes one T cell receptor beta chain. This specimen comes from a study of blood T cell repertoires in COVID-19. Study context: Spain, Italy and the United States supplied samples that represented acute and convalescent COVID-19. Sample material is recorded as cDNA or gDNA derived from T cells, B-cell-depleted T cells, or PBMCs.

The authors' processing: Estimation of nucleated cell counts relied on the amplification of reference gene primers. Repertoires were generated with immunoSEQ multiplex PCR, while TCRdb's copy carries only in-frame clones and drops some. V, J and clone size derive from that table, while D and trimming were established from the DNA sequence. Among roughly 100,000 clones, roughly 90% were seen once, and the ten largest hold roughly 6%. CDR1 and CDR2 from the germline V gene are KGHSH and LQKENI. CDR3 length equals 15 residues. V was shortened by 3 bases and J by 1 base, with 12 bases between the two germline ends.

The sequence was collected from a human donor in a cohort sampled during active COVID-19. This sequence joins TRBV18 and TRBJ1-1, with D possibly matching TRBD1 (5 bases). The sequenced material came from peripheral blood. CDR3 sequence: CASSPPGLTNTEAFF. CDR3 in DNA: TGTGCCAGCTCACCCCCGGGACTAACGAACACTGAAGCTTTCTTT.